These T cell receptor beta chains were read from a single sample in a study of blood T cells in healthy people across ages. TCRdb reprocessed the 5' RACE reads with MiXCR, giving one entry per CDR3 protein. This table holds some 800,000 distinct CDR3 sequences, approximately 25% found once. The sample also formed part of further work on T cells of mothers and their children.

Input material: blood. The source is a boy aged 5-17 years in good health. CDR3s include the opening cysteine and the closing phenylalanine or tryptophan. D genes are given only for firm matches.

cdr3_length j_call d_call v_call cdr3_aa
17 TRBJ2-3 TRBD2 TRBV6-2/TRBV6-3 CASSYSTTSVRTDTQYF
14 TRBJ1-1 TRBD1 TRBV9 CASSGRGGGTEAFF
13 . TRBD2 TRBV29-1 CSFSKAGADEQYF
12 TRBJ2-1 TRBD1 TRBV29-1 CSIDRGHNEQFF
13 . . TRBV12-3/TRBV12-4 CASTLLATDTQHF
14 TRBJ2-2 . TRBV27 CASSLFSNTGELFF
15 . TRBD2 TRBV29-1 CSVEASGRALGEQFF
16 TRBJ2-1 . TRBV20-1 CSARPLPTSSYNEQFF
16 TRBJ2-7 TRBD2 TRBV7-9 CASSPTGLAGTYEQYF
13 TRBJ1-1 . TRBV6-2/TRBV6-3 CASSYPMNTEAFF
15 TRBJ1-4 TRBD1 TRBV4-3 CASSRDGTGGEKLFF
15 TRBJ2-1 TRBD2 TRBV7-3 CASSPGLYGGNEQFF
13 TRBJ2-5 TRBD1 TRBV18 CASTTGLSETQYF
16 . TRBD2 TRBV6-2/TRBV6-3 CASSHQTSESSYEQYF